The following is a T cell receptor (beta chain) sequence with its context. The clone's antigen remains unknown. Nothing much larger sits one base from this clone, and base qualities are not available. The source of the sample is a study of lymphopenia after photon versus proton radiotherapy (dated by TCRdb to the late 2010s). Study-level background: Photon and proton radiation therapy were compared by the study for their immunological effects in patients with gastrointestinal tumors who developed high-grade lymphopenia. The cohort included some 20 patients with gastrointestinal tumors who developed lymphopenia after receiving either photon or proton therapy. The study was designed to characterize how the impact on the immune system differs between the two radiation modalities.

Overall study outcomes, separate from this receptor: Proton-treated patients stayed relatively stable during treatment, while photon-treated patients lost naive T cells and TCR diversity and gained effector/memory populations. Across the cohort, a larger post-nadir drop in TCR diversity was inversely correlated with overall survival time among patients who died. The authors looked at the survival association only in patients who died, and they framed better survival with proton therapy as a possibility rather than a demonstrated result. After the lymphocyte count nadir, photon-treated repertoires showed oligoclonal expansion, especially of CD8+ Temra cells, which drove the drop in diversity.

The library was obtained by the immunoSEQ multiplex PCR assay. Alongside multiparametric flow cytometry, deep sequencing of rearranged TCR beta loci was used to profile the T cell repertoires. The table was pulled from immuneACCESS by TCRdb, which kept in-frame rearrangements only. Such tables lose some clones; where checked, under half of the loss comes from unresolved V genes, and the rest has no known cause. The sample includes fewer than 65,000 clones, with 70% to 90% observed a single time. Of the sample, around 2.1% falls within the top ten clones. Deletion took 4 bases off V and 4 bases off J, with a span of 5 bases between the germline ends. There are 12 amino acids in the CDR3, from cysteine to phenylalanine inclusive. The CDR3 DNA has 36 bases and is translated from base 1. The germline V gene (reference sequence) specifies LNHDA as CDR1 and SQIVND as CDR2.

Sequences were derived from peripheral blood, sampled from a patient treated with photon-based radiotherapy. The chain uses TRBV19 and TRBJ1-5, with the identity of the D gene unclear. This clonotype was sampled from a man aged 35 to 55 with gastric cancer. The nucleotide sequence reads as follows: TGTGCCAGTAGTAGGGCGAATCAGCCCCAGCATTTT. This gives the protein CASSRANQPQHF.